This T cell receptor beta chain was found in a study of shared clonotypes between healthy human individuals. Regarding this clone: What it binds is not known.

Regarding the study as a whole: Blood was the only sampled material, and tissue repertoires likely differ.

Clones were read by immunoSEQ multiplex PCR, and TCRdb kept only the in-frame ones, dropping some. The repertoire holds 2 million to 3 million clones, with approximately 93% as singletons. The study drew its donors from healthy HIV-negative adults without recent acute infections or vaccinations. All participating donors were Caucasian adults from Nashville, Tennessee. CDR3 size: 16 residues. Trimming pared 1 base from V and 1 base from J, leaving 14 bases between. Germline loops: CDR1 SGHRS, CDR2 YFSETQ. The material sequenced was naive CD4+ T cells from PBMCs. Regarding subset: CD45RA+ positively selected. The source is a man aged 18 to 29 in good health. Some clones in this sample may be carry-over from other donors' samples. This rearrangement joins TRBV5-1 to TRBJ1-1; the D gene is possibly TRBD1 (5 bases). The CDR3 DNA reads TGCGCCAGCAGCTTGTCGGGGGTAGGCTCGAACACTGAAGCTTTCTTT. Translated, it gives CASSLSGVGSNTEAFF.